The 2 T cell receptor beta chains listed next were all sequenced from one sample in a study of OX40 agonist ivuxolimab in advanced cancers. Assay: immunoSEQ multiplex PCR; the TCRdb copy retains only in-frame clones and omits some. Among about 79,000 clones listed, around 93% were seen once. Material: CD4+ or CD8+ T cells sorted from blood, obtained in a trial of the OX40 agonist ivuxolimab. All receptors derive from an adult with an advanced solid tumor such as melanoma, head and neck, liver or kidney cancer.

The genes are TRBV11-2 and TRBJ2-6, with D perhaps matching TRBD1 or TRBD2 (5 bases each). Germline CDR1 SGHAT, CDR2 FQNNGV. V was shortened by 6 bases and J by 0 bases, with 15 bases between the two germline ends. The CDR3 totals 17 residues. The CDR3 region is CASSSTGRDSGANVLTF. In DNA form, the CDR3 reads TGTGCCAGCAGTTCAACGGGACGGGACTCTGGGGCCAACGTCCTGACTTTC. The complete variable domain, with remaining parts taken from reference TRBV11-2 and TRBJ2-6, reads EAGVAQSPRYKIIEKRQSVAFWCNPISGHATLYWYQQILGQGPKLLIQFQNNGVVDDSQLPKDRFSAERLKGVDSTLKIQPAKLEDSAVYLCASSSTGRDSGANVLTFGAGSRLTVL.

The chain combines TRBV21-1 with TRBJ1-3. TRBV21-1 is flagged as a pseudogene. This CDR3 contains 17 residues. The CDR3 region has the DNA TGTGCCAGCAGCAAAGTCTTCGGGTACCCAACTGGAAACACCATATATTTT. Translation: CASSKVFGYPTGNTIYF.